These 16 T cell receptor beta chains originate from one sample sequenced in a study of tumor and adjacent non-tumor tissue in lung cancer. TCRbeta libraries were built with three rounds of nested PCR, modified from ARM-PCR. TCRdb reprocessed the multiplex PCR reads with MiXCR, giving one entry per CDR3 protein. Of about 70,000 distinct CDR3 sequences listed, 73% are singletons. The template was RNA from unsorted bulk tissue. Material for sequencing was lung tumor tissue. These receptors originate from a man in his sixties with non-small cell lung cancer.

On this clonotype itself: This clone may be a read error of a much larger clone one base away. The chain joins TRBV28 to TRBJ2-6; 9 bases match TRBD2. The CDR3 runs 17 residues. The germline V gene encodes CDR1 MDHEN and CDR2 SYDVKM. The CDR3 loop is CASSDYSGSYGANVMTF. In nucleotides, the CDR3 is TGTGCCAGCAGTGATTATAGCGGGAGCTATGGGGCCAACGTCATGACTTTC.

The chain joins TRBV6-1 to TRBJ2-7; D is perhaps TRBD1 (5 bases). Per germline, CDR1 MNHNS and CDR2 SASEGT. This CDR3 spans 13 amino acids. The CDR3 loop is CASRPDSSYEQYF. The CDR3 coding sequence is TGTGCTTCCCGACCCGACAGCTCCTACGAGCAGTACTTC.

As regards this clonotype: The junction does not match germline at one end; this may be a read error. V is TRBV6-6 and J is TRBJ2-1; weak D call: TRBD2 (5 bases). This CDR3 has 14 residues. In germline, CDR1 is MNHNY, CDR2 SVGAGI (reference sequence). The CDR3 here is CASSGRVSYIELFF. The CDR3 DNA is TGTGCCTCCTCCGGGCGGGTCTCCTACATTGAGCTGTTCTTC.

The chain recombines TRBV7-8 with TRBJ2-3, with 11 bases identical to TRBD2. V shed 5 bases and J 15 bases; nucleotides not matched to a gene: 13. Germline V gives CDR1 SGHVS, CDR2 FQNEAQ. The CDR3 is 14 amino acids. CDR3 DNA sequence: TGTGCCAGCAGCAATAGCGGGAGGGCAGATACTCATTATTTT. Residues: CASSNSGRADTHYF. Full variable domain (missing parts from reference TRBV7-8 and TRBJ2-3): GAGVSQSPRYKVAKRGQDVALRCDPISGHVSLFWYQQALGQGPEFLTYFQNEAQLDKSGLPSDRFFAERPEGSVSTLKIQRTQQEDSAVYLCASSNSGRADTHYFGPGTRLTVL.

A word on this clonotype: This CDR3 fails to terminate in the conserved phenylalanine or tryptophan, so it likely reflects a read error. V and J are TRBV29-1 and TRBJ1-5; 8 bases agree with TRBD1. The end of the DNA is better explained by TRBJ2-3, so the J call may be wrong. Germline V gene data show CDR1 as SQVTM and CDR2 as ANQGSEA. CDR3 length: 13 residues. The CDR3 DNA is TGCATCGTTGGAGACAGGGGCAATCAGCCCCAGTATTCT. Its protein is CIVGDRGNQPQYS.

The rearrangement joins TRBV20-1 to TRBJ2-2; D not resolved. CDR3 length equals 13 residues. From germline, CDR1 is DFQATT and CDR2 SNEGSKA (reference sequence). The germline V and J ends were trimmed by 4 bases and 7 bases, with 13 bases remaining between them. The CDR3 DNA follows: TGCAGTGCTATTTACCAGCCCATCGGGGAGCTGTTTTTT. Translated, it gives CSAIYQPIGELFF.

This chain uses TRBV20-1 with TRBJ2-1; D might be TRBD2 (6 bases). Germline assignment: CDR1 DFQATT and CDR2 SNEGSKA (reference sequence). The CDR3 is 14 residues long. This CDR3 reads CIALPGDEYNEQFF. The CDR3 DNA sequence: TGCATTGCACTGCCGGGGGACGAGTACAATGAGCAGTTCTTC.

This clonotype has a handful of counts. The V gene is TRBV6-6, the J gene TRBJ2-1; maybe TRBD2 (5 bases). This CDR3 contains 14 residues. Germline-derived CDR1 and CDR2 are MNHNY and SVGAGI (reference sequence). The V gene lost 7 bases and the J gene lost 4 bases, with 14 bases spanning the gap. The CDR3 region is CASNSEWEYNEQFF. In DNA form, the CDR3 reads TGTGCCAGCAATTCAGAGTGGGAGTACAATGAGCAGTTCTTC.

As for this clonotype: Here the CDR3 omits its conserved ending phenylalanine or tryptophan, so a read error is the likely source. The CDR3 DNA is TGTGCCAGCAGTTCCCCGCTTAAGGCAGATACGCAGTATCGT. It specifies CASSSPLKADTQYR. This chain links TRBV6-6 with TRBJ2-3; D remains unclear. Trimming pared 4 bases from V and 4 bases from J, leaving 12 bases between. The CDR3 sequence is 14 residues long. Germline V gene sequence: CDR1 MNHNY, CDR2 SVGAGI (reference sequence).

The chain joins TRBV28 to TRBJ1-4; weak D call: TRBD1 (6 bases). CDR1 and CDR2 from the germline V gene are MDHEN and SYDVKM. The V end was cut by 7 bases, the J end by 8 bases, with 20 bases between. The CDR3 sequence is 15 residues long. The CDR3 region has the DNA TGTGCCAGCACCAACCCGGGACAAGGGGTAGAAAAACTGTTTTTT. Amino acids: CASTNPGQGVEKLFF.

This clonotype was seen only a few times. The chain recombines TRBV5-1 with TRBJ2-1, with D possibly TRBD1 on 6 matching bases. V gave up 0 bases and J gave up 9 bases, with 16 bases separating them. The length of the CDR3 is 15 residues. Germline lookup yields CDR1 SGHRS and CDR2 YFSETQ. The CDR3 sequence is CASSLDYGTSLEQFF. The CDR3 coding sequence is TGCGCCAGCAGCTTGGATTACGGGACAAGTCTTGAGCAGTTCTTC. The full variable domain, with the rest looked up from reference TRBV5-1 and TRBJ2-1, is KAGVTQTPRYLIKTRGQQVTLSCSPISGHRSVSWYQQTPGQGLQFLFEYFSETQRNKGNFPGRFSGRQFSNSRSEMNVSTLELGDSALYLCASSLDYGTSLEQFFGPGTRLTVL.

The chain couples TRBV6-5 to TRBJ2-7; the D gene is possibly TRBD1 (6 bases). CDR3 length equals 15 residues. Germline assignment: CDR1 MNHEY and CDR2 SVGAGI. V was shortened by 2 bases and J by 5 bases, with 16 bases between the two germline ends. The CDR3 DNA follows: TGTGCCAGCAGTTACGGAGTTGGACAGATTCACGAGCAGTACTTC. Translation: CASSYGVGQIHEQYF.

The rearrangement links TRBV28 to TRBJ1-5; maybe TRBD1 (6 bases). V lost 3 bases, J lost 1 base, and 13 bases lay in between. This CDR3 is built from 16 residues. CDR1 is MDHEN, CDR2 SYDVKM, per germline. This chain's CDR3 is CASSFLGAGSNQPQHF. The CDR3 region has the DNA TGTGCCAGCAGTTTTCTGGGGGCAGGAAGCAATCAGCCCCAGCATTTT.

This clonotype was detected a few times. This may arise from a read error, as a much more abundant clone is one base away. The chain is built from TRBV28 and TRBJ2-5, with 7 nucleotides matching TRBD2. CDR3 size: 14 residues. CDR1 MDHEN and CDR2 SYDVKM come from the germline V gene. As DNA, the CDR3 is TGTGCCAGCAGTGGTCGGGGGGTTCGAGAGGCCCAGTACTTC. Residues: CASSGRGVREAQYF. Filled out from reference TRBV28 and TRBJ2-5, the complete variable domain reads DVKVTQSSRYLVKRTGEKVFLECVQDMDHENMFWYRQDPGLGLRLIYFSYDVKMKEKGDIPEGYSVSREKKERFSLILESASTNQTSMYLCASSGRGVREAQYFGPGTRLLVL.

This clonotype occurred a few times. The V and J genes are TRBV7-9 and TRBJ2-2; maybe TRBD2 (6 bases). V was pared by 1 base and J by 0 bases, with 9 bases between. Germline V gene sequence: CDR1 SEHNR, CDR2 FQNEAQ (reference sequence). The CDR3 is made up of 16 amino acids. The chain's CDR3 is CASSLVQRANTGELFF. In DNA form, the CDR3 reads TGTGCCAGCAGCTTAGTCCAGCGGGCGAACACCGGGGAGCTGTTTTTT.

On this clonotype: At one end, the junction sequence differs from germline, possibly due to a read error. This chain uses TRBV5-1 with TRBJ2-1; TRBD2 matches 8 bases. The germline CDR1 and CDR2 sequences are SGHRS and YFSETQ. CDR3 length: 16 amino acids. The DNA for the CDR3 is TGCGCCAACAGCCCGACTAGCGTTAGGTCCTACAATGAGCAGTTCTTC. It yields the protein CANSPTSVRSYNEQFF.